The 6 T cell receptor beta chains presented below share a single source sample, sequenced in a study of T cell responses to AZD1222 COVID-19 vaccine. TCRdb's table, derived via immunoSEQ multiplex PCR, lists solely in-frame clones and lacks some. The sample contains about 150,000 clones, 90% of which appear only once. The sample was peripheral blood, taken 28 days after the second AZD1222 dose. Receptor source: an adult who received the AZD1222 COVID-19 vaccine.

The rearrangement joins TRBV2 to TRBJ2-3; 7 positions match TRBD1. CDR3 length: 14 residues. Germline values: CDR1 SNHLY, CDR2 FYNNEI. V lost 10 bases to trimming and J lost 2 bases; unmatched junction nucleotides: 9. The CDR3 reads CATREGTATDTQYF. The CDR3 region has the DNA TGTGCCACCCGGGAAGGGACAGCCACAGATACGCAGTATTTT.

V and J are TRBV18 and TRBJ2-1; tentatively, D is TRBD2 (6 bases). Looked up from germline, CDR1 is KGHSH and CDR2 is LQKENI. There are 15 residues in the CDR3. Between the trimmed V and J ends, which lost 4 bases and 7 bases, there was a span of 17 bases. CDR3 protein: CASSRVGGSLNEQFF. The CDR3 DNA follows: TGTGCCAGCTCACGGGTCGGGGGAAGTCTGAATGAGCAGTTCTTC.

The V gene is TRBV11-3, the J gene TRBJ2-7; the D gene is possibly TRBD2 (5 bases). The V gene lost 0 bases and the J gene lost 4 bases, with 10 bases spanning the gap. CDR3 size: 14 residues. CDR1 and CDR2 from the germline V gene are SGHNT and YENEEA. The DNA of the CDR3 is TGTGCCAGCAGCTTAGAACAGCGGATATACGAGCAGTACTTC. This encodes CASSLEQRIYEQYF. Full variable domain (rest looked up from reference TRBV11-3 and TRBJ2-7): EAGVVQSPRYKIIEKKQPVAFWCNPISGHNTLYWYLQNLGQGPELLIRYENEEAVDDSQLPKDRFSAERLKGVDSTLKIQPAELGDSAVYLCASSLEQRIYEQYFGPGTRLTVT.

Points on this clone: The identical CDR3 is also encoded by other nucleotide sequences in the sample. The V and J genes are TRBV2 and TRBJ1-1; no definite D call. The V end lost 5 bases, the J end lost 7 bases, and 5 bases lay between the germline ends. The CDR3 spans 10 residues. CDR1 is SNHLY and CDR2 is FYNNEI in the germline V gene. CDR3 residues: CASSLGEAFF. Here the CDR3 DNA reads TGTGCCAGCAGTCTGGGTGAAGCTTTCTTT. The entire variable domain, with the rest obtained from reference TRBV2 and TRBJ1-1, is as follows: EPEVTQTPSHQVTQMGQEVILRCVPISNHLYFYWYRQILGQKVEFLVSFYNNEISEKSEIFDDQFSVERPDGSNFTLKIRSTKLEDSAMYFCASSLGEAFFGQGTRLTVV.

This clone occurred a few times. The rearrangement joins TRBV6-2 or TRBV6-3 to TRBJ2-2, with D unresolved. This CDR3 is 15 amino acids long. V was pared by 2 bases and J by 1 base, with 8 bases between. Germline V gene lookup returns CDR1 MNHEY and CDR2 SVGEGT. The CDR3 sequence: CASSYLTVNTGELFF. In DNA form, the CDR3 reads TGTGCCAGCAGTTACCTGACTGTGAACACCGGGGAGCTGTTTTTT.

This chain uses TRBV5-4 with TRBJ2-7; TRBD2 is a possible D gene (6 bases). Per germline, CDR1 SGHNT and CDR2 YYREEE (reference sequence). CDR3 length: 16 amino acids. V lost 0 bases, J lost 0 bases, and 13 bases lay in between. The CDR3 DNA follows: TGTGCCAGCAGCTTGGTGGAGGGTGTTGGCTCCTACGAGCAGTACTTC. This encodes CASSLVEGVGSYEQYF.